These T cell receptor beta chains were read from a single sample in a study of neurological immune-mediated disorders. TCRdb recomputed calls from the 5' RACE reads with MiXCR, one row per CDR3 protein. The sample holds roughly 100,000 distinct CDR3 sequences; 9.5% to 14% are singletons and the top ten take approximately 3.4%. The sample taken for sequencing was PBMCs. The receptors come from a female donor with HTLV-1-associated myelopathy (HAM/TSP). Each CDR3 is given with its conserved first and last residue. Some rows have no size entry. The others give once, few or many, or a class for an expanded clone.

v_call clone_size cdr3_aa
TRBV20-1 many CSARSQGAGNTIYF
TRBV14 many CASSQVGQIYEQYF
TRBV7-9 NA CASSSGTAAQYF
TRBV12-3/TRBV12-4 many CASTQGQETQYF
TRBV5-1 many CASSLGDFGNTGELFF
TRBV5-5 few CASSLVYGFGKNIQYF
TRBV6-5 many CASSGAGTYEQYF
TRBV5-1 many CASSLRQGDQPQHF
TRBV18 few CASSQGQLANTGELFF
TRBV21-1 many CASSANQQGRDSPLHF
TRBV5-5 many CASSLAVGNYGYTF
TRBV5-6 many CASSFGGQETQYF
TRBV20-1 many CSALGMGGQNNEQFF
TRBV5-1 many CASSPKNMGAGTDTQYF
TRBV5-1 many CASSSRLQDRYNEQFF
TRBV9 many CASSKGGGPGSPLHF
TRBV4-1 many CASSPWEGASNQPQHF
TRBV29-1 many CSVGPFSYEQYF
TRBV7-3 many CASSASGAANTEAFF
TRBV7-2 many CASSPWTVPNEQFF
TRBV27 many CASSRRWGAHEQYF
TRBV19 NA CASEQGAVGYGYTF
TRBV20-1 many CSANSRLTNTGELFF
TRBV5-1 many CASSTQGATDTQYF
TRBV4-1 many CASSQERVVETQYF
TRBV7-2 many CASSLSGRVTGVATDTQYF
TRBV5-1 many CASSLGRGPAQPQHF
TRBV5-1 many CASSLVGGLYNEQFF
TRBV3-1 NA CASSQGQVRRTSAYEQYF
TRBV5-1 NA CASSLGVGGFQPQHF
TRBV7-2 few CASSSSGGAGNEQFF
TRBV28 NA CASSLSTRDLSYEQYF
TRBV5-8 many CASSFRQGGNTEAFF
TRBV12-3/TRBV12-4 few CASSLTGSAGNTIYF
TRBV5-5 many CASSFSHGELFF
TRBV5-1 many CASSLPGQGADTQYF
TRBV10-3 few CGRGRIAKNIQYF
TRBV5-1 many CASRQGQINTGELFF
TRBV27 few CASSFPLRGGIREQFF
TRBV5-1 many CVSSLGLKSEQFF
TRBV20-1 NA CSARNEAAGKCPNGYTF
TRBV5-1 NA CASSLDPAGNQETQYF
TRBV6-1 many CASSDQTDQPQHF
TRBV12-3/TRBV12-4 many CASSFKNNSPLHF
TRBV3-1 many CASSPPSGRNNEQFF
TRBV6-2/TRBV6-3 many CASSYSSSYGELFF
TRBV5-1 many CASSLVARGNSPLHF
TRBV15 few CATSRGDAVGYNEQFF
TRBV6-5 many CASSRQRTQGAGELFF
TRBV2 NA CASSESLFLDSSTDTQYF
TRBV29-1 many CSVGVLHNTGELFF
TRBV5-1 NA CASSRWGGNHNEQFF
TRBV11-2 many CASSLAKAGTDTQYF
TRBV5-1 NA CASSAGLSLFPAEQFF
TRBV5-1 many CASSSQGASHYEQYF
TRBV20-1 many CSASPPAQGDTQYF
TRBV5-1 many CASSLGRGEADTQYF
TRBV5-1 many CASSLDGFTDTQYF
TRBV28 NA CASRRGTVAYNEQFF